A selection of T cell receptor beta chains follows, all from one sample in a study of shared clonotypes between healthy human individuals. Sequencing was performed with immunoSEQ multiplex PCR; in TCRdb, only in-frame clones are kept and a portion is missing. The table shows about 2.3 million clones, with 92% occurring only once. Material for sequencing was naive CD4+ T cells from PBMCs. The receptor set was obtained from a man younger than 35 in good health. Some clones in this sample may be carry-over from other donors' samples. Both conserved end residues are part of each CDR3. D genes are given only for firm matches. Clone size, where shown, is once, few, many, or a class for clones that have expanded.

cdr3_aa | cdr3_nt | j_call | clone_size | cdr3_length | d_call | v_call
CSVDSSYEQYF | TGCAGCGTTGACTCCTCCTACGAGCAGTACTTC | TRBJ2-7 | . | 11 | . | TRBV29-1
CASSLGGGLAHEQFF | TGTGCCAGCAGCTTAGGTGGGGGGCTAGCACATGAGCAGTTCTTC | TRBJ2-1 | . | 15 | . | TRBV7-2
CASTVGPSNTGELFF | TGTGCCAGCACCGTTGGGCCATCGAACACCGGGGAGCTGTTTTTT | TRBJ2-2 | . | 15 | . | TRBV5-4
CASSPGTSGPYEQYF | TGTGCCAGCAGCCCTGGGACTAGCGGCCCCTACGAGCAGTACTTC | TRBJ2-7 | . | 15 | TRBD2 | TRBV7-2
CASSPEGSSYEQYF | TGTGCCAGCTCACCAGAAGGGAGCTCCTACGAGCAGTACTTC | TRBJ2-7 | . | 14 | . | TRBV18
CSVDFSGANVLTF | TGCAGCGTTGATTTCTCTGGGGCCAACGTCCTGACTTTC | TRBJ2-6 | . | 13 | . | TRBV29-1
CASSLPGQYNEQFF | TGTGCCAGCAGTTTACCCGGACAGTACAATGAGCAGTTCTTC | TRBJ2-1 | . | 14 | . | TRBV28
CASSVVGGNTGELFF | TGTGCCAGCAGCGTAGTTGGCGGAAACACCGGGGAGCTGTTTTTT | TRBJ2-2 | . | 15 | . | TRBV9
CASSERAGLAGRYNEQFF | TGTGCCAGCAGTGAAAGAGCGGGACTAGCGGGCCGATACAATGAGCAGTTCTTC | TRBJ2-1 | . | 18 | TRBD2 | TRBV6-1
CASSLREGDEQYF | TGCGCCAGCAGCTTGCGGGAAGGAGACGAGCAGTACTTC | TRBJ2-7 | . | 13 | . | TRBV5-1
CASSPGVNQPQHF | TGTGCCAGCAGTCCAGGGGTAAATCAGCCCCAGCATTTT | TRBJ1-5 | . | 13 | . | TRBV7-3
CASSMLQGASGELFF | TGTGCCAGTAGTATGCTACAGGGGGCCTCCGGGGAGCTGTTTTTT | TRBJ2-2 | . | 15 | TRBD1 | TRBV19
CASSSTGGGYEQYF | TGCGCCAGCAGCTCGACAGGGGGCGGCTACGAGCAGTACTTC | TRBJ2-7 | . | 14 | TRBD1 | TRBV5-1
CASSPGGAQQPQHF | TGTGCCAGCTCACCCGGCGGGGCACAGCAGCCCCAGCATTTT | TRBJ1-5 | . | 14 | . | TRBV18
CASSPQGGDGDTEAFF | TGTGCCAGCTCACCACAAGGAGGGGATGGGGACACTGAAGCTTTCTTT | TRBJ1-1 | . | 16 | . | TRBV18
CASSYRLTIYATDTQYF | TGTGCCAGCAGTTACCGACTAACGATCTACGCTACAGATACGCAGTATTTT | TRBJ2-3 | . | 17 | . | TRBV28
CASSDQGVALYEQYF | TGTGCCAGCAGTGATCAGGGAGTAGCGCTATACGAGCAGTACTTC | TRBJ2-7 | . | 15 | . | TRBV2
CASSPKSAVNEQYF | TGTGCCAGCAGCCCTAAGTCGGCGGTGAACGAGCAGTACTTC | TRBJ2-7 | . | 14 | . | TRBV7-2
CASSYRGDEQYF | TGTGCCAGCAGTTATAGGGGCGACGAGCAGTACTTC | TRBJ2-7 | . | 12 | . | TRBV6-6
CASSQVQLPNQPQHF | TGCGCCAGCAGCCAAGTACAGCTACCCAATCAGCCCCAGCATTTT | TRBJ1-5 | . | 15 | . | TRBV4-1
CASSPRGRTEAFF | TGTGCCAGCTCACCACGGGGGAGGACTGAAGCTTTCTTT | TRBJ1-1 | few | 13 | . | TRBV18
CASSYPPLETQYF | TGTGCCAGCAGTTACCCCCCTTTGGAGACCCAGTACTTC | TRBJ2-5 | once | 13 | . | TRBV6-5
CASSQGVQYGNTGELFF | TGTGCCAGCAGCCAAGGAGTGCAGTATGGTAACACCGGGGAGCTGTTTTTT | TRBJ2-2 | . | 17 | . | TRBV4-2
CATSRVTGGGTEAFF | TGTGCCACCAGCAGAGTCACAGGGGGCGGAACTGAAGCTTTCTTT | TRBJ1-1 | . | 15 | TRBD1 | TRBV15
CASTFDYGYTF | TGTGCCAGTACCTTCGACTATGGCTACACCTTC | TRBJ1-2 | . | 11 | . | TRBV2
CASRDSTKNSNQPQHF | TGCGCCAGCCGGGACAGCACAAAAAATAGCAATCAGCCCCAGCATTTT | TRBJ1-5 | . | 16 | TRBD1 | TRBV23-1
CAISSTGGVNEQYF | TGTGCCATCAGTTCGACGGGGGGGGTGAACGAGCAGTACTTC | TRBJ2-7 | . | 14 | TRBD2 | TRBV10-3
CASSPGLAGLDEQFF | TGCGCCAGCAGCCCCGGACTAGCGGGATTGGATGAGCAGTTCTTC | TRBJ2-1 | once | 15 | TRBD2 | TRBV5-1
CSVGDVRGNEQFF | TGCAGCGTGGGGGACGTCCGTGGCAATGAGCAGTTCTTC | TRBJ2-1 | . | 13 | . | TRBV29-1
CASTQRTSGRVQYF | TGTGCCAGCACCCAGAGAACTAGCGGGAGGGTGCAGTACTTC | TRBJ2-7 | . | 14 | TRBD2 | TRBV28
CASSFPVGDVGGAFF | TGTGCCAGCAGTTTTCCAGTTGGGGACGTCGGTGGAGCTTTCTTT | TRBJ1-1 | . | 15 | . | TRBV28
CAISEPQGFANYGYTF | TGTGCCATCAGTGAGCCACAGGGTTTTGCTAACTATGGCTACACCTTC | TRBJ1-2 | once | 16 | . | TRBV6-1
CATSTGGRRQETQYF | TGTGCCACAAGCACAGGGGGCCGGAGGCAAGAGACCCAGTACTTC | TRBJ2-5 | . | 15 | TRBD1 | TRBV10-3
CASGLGQRPYGYTF | TGTGCTAGTGGTTTGGGACAGCGCCCCTATGGCTACACCTTC | TRBJ1-2 | . | 14 | . | TRBV12-5
CACKALTGELFF | TGTGCCTGCAAGGCTCTGACCGGGGAGCTGTTTTTT | TRBJ2-2 | . | 12 | . | TRBV30
CASSRDRVTYEQYF | TGTGCCAGCTCACGGGACAGGGTTACCTACGAGCAGTACTTC | TRBJ2-7 | . | 14 | TRBD1 | TRBV18
CASSNRGVSFF | TGTGCCAGCAGCAACAGGGGAGTCTCTTTCTTT | TRBJ1-1 | once | 11 | TRBD1 | TRBV27
CASSSPFAGVGTEAFF | TGTGCCAGCAGCTCCCCCTTCGCAGGGGTGGGCACTGAAGCTTTCTTT | TRBJ1-1 | . | 16 | . | TRBV7-3